This TCR beta chain was found in a study of PD-L1 blockade in urothelial cancer. For the study at large: About 90% of the roughly 29 patients were men whose urothelial cancer was bladder-origin.

Indicated time point: peripheral blood 6 weeks after treatment start. The CDR3 sequence is 14 residues long. Per germline, CDR1 SNHLY and CDR2 FYNNEI. V was cut by 1 base and J by 4 bases, with 10 bases left in between. The method was immunoSEQ multiplex PCR; TCRdb's version includes in-frame clones alone and lacks a portion of them. The sample records 40,000 to 60,000 clones, roughly 80% being singletons. This rearrangement joins TRBV2 to TRBJ1-1; no clear D gene. This clonotype was obtained from a man aged 70-80 years with urothelial cancer. Specimen: PBMCs, collected around atezolizumab (anti-PD-L1) treatment. DNA of the CDR3: TGTGCCAGCAGTGAAGTTGGAGTCTTCACTGAAGCTTTCTTT. Translating gives CASSEVGVFTEAFF.